These 12 T cell receptor beta chains were all obtained from the same sample, sequenced in a study of metastatic and nonmetastatic thyroid tumors. Among the patients, none had received any treatment before thyroid surgery. Through MiXCR, TCRdb re-clonotyped the PCR reads. The data show 85,000 to 95,000 clones, more than 12% seen once. The sequenced material came from blood. The origin of the receptors is a female donor with papillary thyroid cancer or a benign thyroid nodule (not recorded which). Some clones in this sample may be carry-over from other donors' samples.

The sample holds a few counts of this clone. This chain uses TRBV5-4 with TRBJ1-1; D not certain. Deletions cut 0 bases from V and 7 bases from J, with 10 bases between. Germline lookup yields CDR1 SGHNT and CDR2 YYREEE (reference sequence). CDR3 size: 13 residues. The CDR3 is CASSLGWSDEAFF. As DNA, the CDR3 is TGTGCCAGCAGCTTGGGATGGTCGGATGAAGCTTTCTTT.

This clone was recorded many times. The rearrangement links TRBV6-2 or TRBV6-3 to TRBJ1-2; D is uncertain. This CDR3 comprises 12 residues. Germline-derived CDR1 and CDR2 are MNHEY and SVGEGT. Trimming left V 1 base short and J 2 bases short, with 2 bases between. The CDR3 nucleotides read TGTGCCAGCAGTTACTGGAACTATGGCTACACCTTC. Its translation: CASSYWNYGYTF.

This clone has at least ten counts. V usage is TRBV7-9 and J usage is TRBJ2-5; maybe TRBD1 (6 bases). Between the trimmed V and J ends, which lost 7 bases and 2 bases, there was a span of 17 bases. This CDR3 spans 15 amino acids. CDR1 and CDR2 (germline): SEHNR, FQNEAQ (reference sequence). CDR3 DNA: TGTGCCAGCATCCAAGGACAGAGTCAGCAAGAGACCCAGTACTTC. The encoded protein is CASIQGQSQQETQYF.

This clone was seen at least ten times. The V gene is TRBV18, the J gene TRBJ2-7; no clear D gene. The germline V gene has CDR1 KGHSH and CDR2 LQKENI. V dropped 0 bases and J dropped 3 bases, with 9 bases sitting between them. This CDR3 has 14 amino acids. In DNA, the CDR3 is TGTGCCAGCTCACCACCTAGTCAGATCTACGAGCAGTACTTC. Translated, it gives CASSPPSQIYEQYF. Filled out from reference TRBV18 and TRBJ2-7, the complete variable domain reads NAGVMQNPRHLVRRRGQEARLRCSPMKGHSHVYWYRQLPEEGLKFMVYLQKENIIDESGMPKERFSAEFPKEGPSILRIQQVVRGDSAAYFCASSPPSQIYEQYFGPGTRLTVT.

This clone was observed a handful of times. A much larger clone lies a single base off, so this may be a read error. This specimen includes other DNA sequences encoding the same CDR3. V gene TRBV15 combines with J gene TRBJ2-2; weak D call: TRBD2 (6 bases). The V gene's germline CDR1 is LNHNV and CDR2 YYDKDF (reference sequence). CDR3 length equals 17 residues. This CDR3 reads CATSRGGVGRIPGELFF. CDR3 nucleotides: TGTGCCACCAGCAGAGGGGGGGTAGGGAGGATTCCCGGTGAGCTGTTTTTT.

Only a few counts were recorded for this clone. The sample contains more than one DNA sequence encoding this CDR3. J is TRBJ2-2 and V is TRBV27, with D tentatively TRBD1 (6 bases). The germline CDR1 and CDR2 sequences are MNHEY and SMNVEV (reference sequence). V was cut by 6 bases and J by 8 bases, with 16 bases left in between. The CDR3 sequence is 14 residues long. The CDR3 sequence: CASRPAGDAGELFF. In nucleotides, the CDR3 is TGTGCCAGCAGACCAGCAGGGGATGCGGGGGAGCTGTTTTTT.

This clone was observed many times. The V and J genes are TRBV28 and TRBJ1-6, with 7 positions matching TRBD1. This CDR3 spans 14 amino acids. V trimming: 2 bases; J trimming: 9 bases; junction bases outside the gene matches: 4. The germline V gene encodes CDR1 MDHEN and CDR2 SYDVKM. The CDR3 region is CASSLRQGFSPLHF. The CDR3 coding sequence is TGTGCCAGCAGTTTACGACAGGGATTTTCACCCCTCCACTTT.

A remark on this clone: With a much larger clone just one base away, this may be a read error. The identical CDR3 is also encoded by other nucleotide sequences in the sample. The chain carries TRBV6-1 and TRBJ1-1, with D possibly matching TRBD1 (5 bases). Germline V gene lookup returns CDR1 MNHNS and CDR2 SASEGT. V was pared by 8 bases and J by 6 bases, with 19 bases between. CDR3 length: 14 amino acids. The CDR3 nucleotides read TGTGCCAGCCTCGAACGTAGGGGCTCGTCTGAAGCTTTCTTT. Translation: CASLERRGSSEAFF.

This clone was counted ten times or more. The chain links TRBV25-1 to TRBJ2-5; the D call may be TRBD1 or TRBD2 (5 bases each). The CDR3 is made up of 14 amino acids. CDR1 is MGHDK and CDR2 is SYGVNS in the germline V gene. V was clipped by 5 bases and J by 3 bases, with 13 bases between them. For the CDR3, the DNA is TGTGCCAGCAGTCACGAGGGGTTAAAAGAGACCCAGTACTTC. It codes for CASSHEGLKETQYF.

The chain combines TRBV15 with TRBJ2-7; D not resolved. Trimming left V 4 bases short and J 7 bases short, with 20 bases between. This CDR3 has 15 residues. Germline V gives CDR1 LNHNV, CDR2 YYDKDF (reference sequence). The CDR3 bases are TGTGCCACCAGCATAGATTTGGTGGGAACTGGTGAGCAGTACTTC. Its translation is CATSIDLVGTGEQYF. The variable domain in full, with the rest retrieved from reference TRBV15 and TRBJ2-7, is DAMVIQNPRYQVTQFGKPVTLSCSQTLNHNVMYWYQQKSSQAPKLLFHYYDKDFNNEADTPDNFQSRRPNTSFCFLDIRSPGLGDTAMYLCATSIDLVGTGEQYFGPGTRLTVT.

This chain uses TRBV7-2 with TRBJ1-5; a weak D match, TRBD1 (5 bases). Germline CDR1 reads SGHTA; CDR2 reads FQGNSA. This CDR3 comprises 14 residues. V was clipped by 3 bases and J by 7 bases, with 13 bases between them. CDR3 coding DNA: TGTGCCAGCAGCTTCCGGGGACTCCCGCAGCCCCAGCATTTT. This encodes CASSFRGLPQPQHF.

Ten or more counts support this clone. V usage is TRBV6-2 or TRBV6-3 and J usage is TRBJ2-7; D uncertain. V was cut by 4 bases and J by 0 bases, with 1 base left in between. The CDR3 totals 11 residues. Germline V gives CDR1 MNHEY, CDR2 SVGEGT. The CDR3 region is CASSFSYEQYF. The CDR3 DNA follows: TGTGCCAGCAGTTTCTCCTACGAGCAGTACTTC.